This is a list of T cell receptor beta chains from one sample in a study of beta chain features in type 1 diabetes. Sequencing was performed with immunoSEQ multiplex PCR; in TCRdb, only in-frame clones are kept and a portion is missing. The data contain 150,000 to 200,000 clones, 7.5% to 9.5% of them seen just once; the ten biggest clones take up approximately 2.3%. Sequencing used central memory CD4+ T cells from blood. These receptors were collected from a woman aged 18-29 years in good health. The CDR3 runs from the conserved cysteine through the conserved F or W. Fields, in order: clone size, V gene, J gene, D gene, CDR3 DNA, CDR3 protein. A D gene is named only where the DNA matches it firmly. Expanded clones are given a class, and other clones once, few, many or no size at all.

size: -; V: TRBV11-2; J: TRBJ2-6; D: -; DNA: TGTGCCAGCAGTCACAGGGATGGGGCCAACGTCCTGACTTTC; CDR3: CASSHRDGANVLTF
size: -; V: TRBV2; J: TRBJ1-1; D: -; DNA: TGTGCCAGCAGTGATGGGGGCTGGGGGCACACTGAAGCTTTCTTT; CDR3: CASSDGGWGHTEAFF
size: few; V: TRBV7-2; J: TRBJ2-5; D: -; DNA: TGTGCCAGCAGGGCTCAAGAGACCCAGTACTTC; CDR3: CASRAQETQYF
size: few; V: TRBV11-2; J: TRBJ2-7; D: -; DNA: TGTGCCAGCAGCTTAGGGGGCAGGGTAAACGAGCAGTACTTC; CDR3: CASSLGGRVNEQYF
size: -; V: TRBV21-1; J: TRBJ2-5; D: -; DNA: TGTGCCAGCAGCAAAGATAGGAGGGGTCCGGAGACCCAGTACTTC; CDR3: CASSKDRRGPETQYF
size: -; V: TRBV30; J: TRBJ1-4; D: -; DNA: TGTGCCTGGAAAAATGCTAACAATGAAAAACTGTTTTTT; CDR3: CAWKNANNEKLFF
size: few; V: TRBV7-3; J: TRBJ2-7; D: -; DNA: TGTGCCAGCAGCTTGGTAGGGAGAGGAGAGCAGTACTTC; CDR3: CASSLVGRGEQYF
size: few; V: TRBV29-1; J: TRBJ1-4; D: TRBD1; DNA: TGCAGCGTTGAAGATCAGGGGGATGAAAAACTGTTTTTT; CDR3: CSVEDQGDEKLFF
size: few; V: TRBV27; J: TRBJ2-1; D: -; DNA: TGTGCCAGCGAGGGCAGGGAGGACAATGAGCAGTTCTTC; CDR3: CASEGREDNEQFF
size: -; V: TRBV7-2; J: TRBJ1-2; D: TRBD1; DNA: TGTGCCAGCAGCTTGGACAGGGCCATCAACTATGGCTACACCTTC; CDR3: CASSLDRAINYGYTF
size: few; V: TRBV11-2; J: TRBJ2-5; D: TRBD1; DNA: TGTGCCAGCAGCTTAGCCGGGACAGGTCGGGCAGAGACCCAGTACTTC; CDR3: CASSLAGTGRAETQYF
size: -; V: TRBV7-2; J: TRBJ2-5; D: -; DNA: TGTGCCAGCAGCGTTCAGGAGGGAGAGACCCAGTACTTC; CDR3: CASSVQEGETQYF
size: few; V: TRBV7-3; J: TRBJ1-1; D: TRBD1; DNA: TGTGCCAGCAGCGGATGGGGGACAGGGTCAGCTGAAGCTTTCTTT; CDR3: CASSGWGTGSAEAFF
size: few; V: TRBV6-5; J: TRBJ1-4; D: TRBD1; DNA: TGTGCCAGCCGACCCTCCGGGGGACAGGAAAAACTGTTTTTT; CDR3: CASRPSGGQEKLFF
size: -; V: TRBV10-3; J: TRBJ1-2; D: -; DNA: TGTGCCATCAGTCGCCCTCCCGGGGAGGATGGCTACACCTTC; CDR3: CAISRPPGEDGYTF
size: -; V: TRBV4-2; J: TRBJ2-2; D: TRBD2; DNA: TGTGCCAGCAGCCACGACTGGAGACTAGCGGGGGATGGGTGGGTGAGCACCGGGGAGCTGTTTTTT; CDR3: CASSHDWRLAGDGWVSTGELFF
size: few; V: TRBV5-1; J: TRBJ1-5; D: TRBD1; DNA: TGCGCCAGCAGCCTCTCGACAGGGAATCAGCCCCAGCATTTT; CDR3: CASSLSTGNQPQHF
size: -; V: TRBV18; J: TRBJ1-1; D: -; DNA: TGTGCCAGCTCACCACGGACGGCGGGGAGCACTGAAGCTTTCTTT; CDR3: CASSPRTAGSTEAFF
size: -; V: TRBV2; J: TRBJ2-7; D: -; DNA: TGTGCCAGCAACGGGTTCGACGAGCAGTACTTC; CDR3: CASNGFDEQYF
size: -; V: TRBV18; J: TRBJ1-2; D: -; DNA: TGTGCCAGCTCACCACCGGCCCCGGGCGGGTATGGCTACACCTTC; CDR3: CASSPPAPGGYGYTF
size: few; V: TRBV9; J: TRBJ1-3; D: -; DNA: TGTGCCAGCAGCCCCGTAGGGAGCATCTCTGGAAACACCATATATTTT; CDR3: CASSPVGSISGNTIYF
size: -; V: TRBV9; J: TRBJ2-2; D: TRBD2; DNA: TGTGCCAGCGAACGGACTAGCGCGAACACCGGGGAGCTGTTTTTT; CDR3: CASERTSANTGELFF
size: few; V: TRBV11-2; J: TRBJ2-1; D: TRBD2; DNA: TGTGCCAGCAGCTCCGGGACTAGCGGAATAGGTGAGCAGTTCTTC; CDR3: CASSSGTSGIGEQFF
size: -; V: TRBV7-8; J: TRBJ1-1; D: TRBD1; DNA: TGTGCCAGCAGCTTAGACAGGGGGCACACTGAAGCTTTCTTT; CDR3: CASSLDRGHTEAFF
size: -; V: TRBV2; J: TRBJ2-2; D: TRBD2; DNA: TGTGCCAGCAGTAGAAAGTGGCTAGCGGCCGCGAACACCGGGGAGCTGTTTTTT; CDR3: CASSRKWLAAANTGELFF
size: many; V: TRBV2; J: TRBJ1-2; D: -; DNA: TGTGCCAGCAGAAGGAGGGTTAGGAACTATGGCTACACCTTC; CDR3: CASRRRVRNYGYTF
size: few; V: TRBV29-1; J: TRBJ1-1; D: TRBD1; DNA: TGCAGCGTCTCGGACAGGGGGCTTACTGAAGCTTTCTTT; CDR3: CSVSDRGLTEAFF
size: -; V: TRBV6-6; J: TRBJ1-2; D: TRBD1; DNA: TGTGCCAGCACTTCGGGGACAGCTAACTATGGCTACACCTTC; CDR3: CASTSGTANYGYTF
size: few; V: TRBV21-1; J: TRBJ2-2; D: -; DNA: TGTGCCAGCAGCAAACTAGCGGGAGTGGCGAACACCGGGGAGCTGTTTTTT; CDR3: CASSKLAGVANTGELFF
size: -; V: TRBV5-1; J: TRBJ2-5; D: -; DNA: TGCGCCAGCAGCTTGGAACAGGGAGGGAGAGAGACCCAGTACTTC; CDR3: CASSLEQGGRETQYF
size: few; V: TRBV7-2; J: TRBJ1-2; D: -; DNA: TGTGCCAGCAGCTTGCTCGACAGTTATGGCTACACCTTC; CDR3: CASSLLDSYGYTF